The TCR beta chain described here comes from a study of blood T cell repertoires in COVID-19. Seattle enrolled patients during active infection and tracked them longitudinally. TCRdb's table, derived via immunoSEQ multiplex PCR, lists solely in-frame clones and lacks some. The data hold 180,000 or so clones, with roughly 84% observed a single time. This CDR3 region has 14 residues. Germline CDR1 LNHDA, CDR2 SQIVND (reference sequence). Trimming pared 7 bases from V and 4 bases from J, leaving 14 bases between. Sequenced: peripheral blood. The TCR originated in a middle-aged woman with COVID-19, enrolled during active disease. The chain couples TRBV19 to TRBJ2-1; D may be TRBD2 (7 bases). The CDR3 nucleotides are TGTGCCAGTACGGGGGGACATAGATACAATGAGCAGTTCTTC. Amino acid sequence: CASTGGHRYNEQFF.